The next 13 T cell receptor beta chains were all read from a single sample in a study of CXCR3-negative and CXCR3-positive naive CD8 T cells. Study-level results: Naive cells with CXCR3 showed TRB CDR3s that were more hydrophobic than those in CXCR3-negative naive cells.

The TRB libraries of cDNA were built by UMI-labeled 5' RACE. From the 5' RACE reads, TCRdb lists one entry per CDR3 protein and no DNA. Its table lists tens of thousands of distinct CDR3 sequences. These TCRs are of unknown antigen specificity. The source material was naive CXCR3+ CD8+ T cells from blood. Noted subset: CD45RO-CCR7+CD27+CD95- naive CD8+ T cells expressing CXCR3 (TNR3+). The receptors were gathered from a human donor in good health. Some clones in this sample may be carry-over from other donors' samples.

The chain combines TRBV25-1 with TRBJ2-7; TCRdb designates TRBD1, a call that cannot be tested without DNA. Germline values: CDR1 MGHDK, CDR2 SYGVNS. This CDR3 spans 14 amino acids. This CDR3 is CASSTTRESYEQYF.

The CDR3 loop reads CASSLGAFGYGYTF. The genes are TRBV28 and TRBJ1-2; TCRdb names TRBD1, which stays unverified in the absence of DNA. Per germline, CDR1 MDHEN and CDR2 SYDVKM. This CDR3 is 14 amino acids long.

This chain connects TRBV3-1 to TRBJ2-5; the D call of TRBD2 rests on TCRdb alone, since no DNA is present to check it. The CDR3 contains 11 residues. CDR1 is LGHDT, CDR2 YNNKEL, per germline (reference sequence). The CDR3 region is CASSPGLALRF.

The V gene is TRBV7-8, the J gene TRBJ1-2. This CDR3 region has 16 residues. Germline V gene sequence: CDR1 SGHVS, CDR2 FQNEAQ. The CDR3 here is CASSHQPPDASDGYTF. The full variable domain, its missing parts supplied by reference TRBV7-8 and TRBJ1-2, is GAGVSQSPRYKVAKRGQDVALRCDPISGHVSLFWYQQALGQGPEFLTYFQNEAQLDKSGLPSDRFFAERPEGSVSTLKIQRTQQEDSAVYLCASSHQPPDASDGYTFGSGTRLTVV.

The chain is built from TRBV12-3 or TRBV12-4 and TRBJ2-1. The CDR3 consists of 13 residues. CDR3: CASSFQRYNEQFF.

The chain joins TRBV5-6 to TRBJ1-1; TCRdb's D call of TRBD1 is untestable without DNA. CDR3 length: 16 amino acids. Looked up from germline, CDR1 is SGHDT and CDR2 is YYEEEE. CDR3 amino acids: CASSGPQGAIGTEAFF.

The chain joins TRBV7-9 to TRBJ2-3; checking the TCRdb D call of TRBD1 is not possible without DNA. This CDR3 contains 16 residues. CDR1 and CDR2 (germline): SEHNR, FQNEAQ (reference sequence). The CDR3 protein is CASVTGFPSPPDTQYF.

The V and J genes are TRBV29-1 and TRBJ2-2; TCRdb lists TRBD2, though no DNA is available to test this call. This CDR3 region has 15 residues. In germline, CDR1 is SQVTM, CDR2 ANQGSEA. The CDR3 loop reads CSGRSSGENTGELFF.

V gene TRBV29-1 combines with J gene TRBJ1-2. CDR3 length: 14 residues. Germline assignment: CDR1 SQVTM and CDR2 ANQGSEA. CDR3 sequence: CSVGREGGLKGYTF.

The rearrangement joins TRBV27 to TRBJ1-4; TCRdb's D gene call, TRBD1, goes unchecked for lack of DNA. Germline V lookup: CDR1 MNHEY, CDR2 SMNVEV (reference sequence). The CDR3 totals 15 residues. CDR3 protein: CASSLFGGQNEKLFF.

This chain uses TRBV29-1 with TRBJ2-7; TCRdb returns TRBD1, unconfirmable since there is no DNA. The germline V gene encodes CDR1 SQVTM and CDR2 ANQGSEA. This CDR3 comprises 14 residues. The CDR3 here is CSVDSGKSSHEQYF.

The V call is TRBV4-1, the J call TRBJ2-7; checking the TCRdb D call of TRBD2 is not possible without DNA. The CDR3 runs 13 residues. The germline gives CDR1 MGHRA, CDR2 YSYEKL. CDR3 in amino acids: CASSQRQGDEQYF.

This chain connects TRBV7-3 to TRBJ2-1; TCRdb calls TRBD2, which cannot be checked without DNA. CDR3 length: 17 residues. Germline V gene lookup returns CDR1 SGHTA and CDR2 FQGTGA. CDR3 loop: CASSLNLAGGPDNEQFF.